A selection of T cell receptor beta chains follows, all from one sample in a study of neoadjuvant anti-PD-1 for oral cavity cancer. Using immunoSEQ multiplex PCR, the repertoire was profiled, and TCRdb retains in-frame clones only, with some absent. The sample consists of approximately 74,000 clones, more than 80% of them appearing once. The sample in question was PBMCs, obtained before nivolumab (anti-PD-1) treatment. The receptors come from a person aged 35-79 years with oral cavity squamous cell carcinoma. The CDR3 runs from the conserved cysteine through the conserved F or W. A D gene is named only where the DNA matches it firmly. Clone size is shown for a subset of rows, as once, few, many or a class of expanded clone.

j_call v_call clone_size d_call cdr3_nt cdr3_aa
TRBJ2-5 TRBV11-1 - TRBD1 TGTGCCAGCAGTCCCCCCGGGACAGGGACCCAAGTGGCCCAGTACTTC CASSPPGTGTQVAQYF
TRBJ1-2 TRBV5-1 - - TGCGCCAGCAGCTTGGCCGTTAGGGATGGCTACACCTTC CASSLAVRDGYTF
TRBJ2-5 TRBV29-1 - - TGCAGCGTTTCCGGGCTAGCGCAAGAGACCCAGTACTTC CSVSGLAQETQYF
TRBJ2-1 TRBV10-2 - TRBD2 TGCGCCAGCAATCTAGCGGGCGCGAATGAGCAGTTCTTC CASNLAGANEQFF
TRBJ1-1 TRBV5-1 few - TGCGCCAGCAGCTTGGGTGGAGGGGCGATGTGGGCTTTCTTT CASSLGGGAMWAFF
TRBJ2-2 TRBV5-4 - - TGTGCCAGCAGCCCCAGACCAGGTATAACCACGAACACCGGGGAGCTGTTTTTT CASSPRPGITTNTGELFF
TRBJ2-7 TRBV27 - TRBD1 TGTGCCAGCAGTTTAGCGACAGGGGGCTACGAGCAGTACTTC CASSLATGGYEQYF
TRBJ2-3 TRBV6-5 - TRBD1 TGTGCCAGCAGCCCCGGGACAGGGGTCGCAGATACGCAGTATTTT CASSPGTGVADTQYF
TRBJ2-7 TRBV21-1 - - TGTGCCAGCAGCAAAGGGACTAGCGGGAGGGCCTACGAGCAGTACTTC CASSKGTSGRAYEQYF
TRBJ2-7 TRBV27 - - TGTGCCAGCAGGAGAGGCAACTCCTACGAGCAGTACTTC CASRRGNSYEQYF
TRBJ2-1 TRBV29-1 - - TGCAGCGTTGTGTTCGGGAGTGTCGTTATAGGTGTGGGTGAGCAGTTCTTC CSVVFGSVVIGVGEQFF
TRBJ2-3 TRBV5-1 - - TGCGCCAGCAGCTTAGTTACCACAGATACGCAGTATTTT CASSLVTTDTQYF
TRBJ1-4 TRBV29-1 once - TGCAGCGTAAGAGAGGCCAATGAAAAACTGTTTTTT CSVREANEKLFF
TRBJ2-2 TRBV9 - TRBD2 TGTGCCAGCAGCGCGCAACTGGGAGGGTTCACCGGGGAGCTGTTTTTT CASSAQLGGFTGELFF
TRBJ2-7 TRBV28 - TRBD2 TGTGCCAGCATCACCCGGACTAGCGGGCCCTACGAGCAGTACTTC CASITRTSGPYEQYF
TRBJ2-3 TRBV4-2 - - TGTGCCAGCAGCCAAGCCGGCCTCGAGGGCCTAGTTGGGGATACGCAGTATTTT CASSQAGLEGLVGDTQYF
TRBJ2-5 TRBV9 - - TGTGCCAGCGGAGGGGGCGGGGAGACCCAGTACTTC CASGGGGETQYF
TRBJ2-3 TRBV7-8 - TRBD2 TGTGCCAGCAGCTTGGGACTAGCGGGACAAGGTACAGATACGCAGTATTTT CASSLGLAGQGTDTQYF
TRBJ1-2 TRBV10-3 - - TGTGCCATCAGTTCCTCGAAGGAGGCAGACTATGGCTACACCTTC CAISSSKEADYGYTF
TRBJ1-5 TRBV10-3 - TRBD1 TGTGCCATCAGCGAAAACAGGGGAGGTAGCAATCAGCCCCAGCATTTT CAISENRGGSNQPQHF
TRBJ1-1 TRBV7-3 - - TGTGCCAGCAGCTTATGGCAGAACACTGAAGCTTTCTTT CASSLWQNTEAFF
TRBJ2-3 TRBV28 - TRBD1 TGTGCCAGCAGGATCCCGGGACAGGGATATACGCAGTATTTT CASRIPGQGYTQYF
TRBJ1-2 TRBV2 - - TGTGCCAGCACGTGGGGGAGCTATGGCTACACCTTC CASTWGSYGYTF
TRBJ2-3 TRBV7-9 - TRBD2 TGTGCCAGCAGCTTAGGAGCCGGTGGCGGGAGTTCGAATACGCAGTATTTT CASSLGAGGGSSNTQYF
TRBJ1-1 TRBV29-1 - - TGCAGCGTTGATTGGGGGGCAAACACTGAAGCTTTCTTT CSVDWGANTEAFF
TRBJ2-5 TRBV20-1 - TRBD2 TGCAGTGCCCCGGGGGGAGAGACCCAGTACTTC CSAPGGETQYF
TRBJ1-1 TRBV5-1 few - TGCGCCAGCAGCTTTAATGGCGCTGAAGCTTTCTTT CASSFNGAEAFF
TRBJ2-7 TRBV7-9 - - TGTGCCAGCAGCGCGGAGACAGGTTCTGGGGAGCAGTACTTC CASSAETGSGEQYF
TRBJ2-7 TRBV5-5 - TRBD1 TGTGCCAGCAGCTCGCTGGCCGGACAGGGAGGATACGAGCAGTACTTC CASSSLAGQGGYEQYF
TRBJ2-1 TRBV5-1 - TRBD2 TGCGCCAGCAGCTCTGGACTAGCGAGTTACAATGAGCAGTTCTTC CASSSGLASYNEQFF
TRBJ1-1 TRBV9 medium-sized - TGTGCCAGCAGCGTAGGTGGAGGACGGGGTCACACTGAAGCTTTCTTT CASSVGGGRGHTEAFF
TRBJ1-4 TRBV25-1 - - TGTGCCAGCAGTGAGGGAGGTACTAATGAAAAACTGTTTTTT CASSEGGTNEKLFF
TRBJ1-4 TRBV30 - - TGTGCCTGGACCTTAGGCCCAGGGCGACTGTTTTTT CAWTLGPGRLFF
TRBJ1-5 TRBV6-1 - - TGTGCCAGCCGCACGAGGGCAGGGGACAATCAGCCCCAGCATTTT CASRTRAGDNQPQHF
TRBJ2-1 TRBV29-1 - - TGCAGCGTTGAAGATGGGGGGCCCCTTAGTGAGCAGTTCTTC CSVEDGGPLSEQFF
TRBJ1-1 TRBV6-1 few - TGTGCCAGCCGGACCCGGGGGGTGAACACTGAAGCTTTCTTT CASRTRGVNTEAFF
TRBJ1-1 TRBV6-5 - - TGTGCCAGCAGGCCCGGTCCGAACACTGAAGCTTTCTTT CASRPGPNTEAFF
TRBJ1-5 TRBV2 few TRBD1 TGTGCCAGCAGTTCCGACAGGGTAGGCAATCAGCCCCAGCATTTT CASSSDRVGNQPQHF
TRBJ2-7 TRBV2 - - TGTGCCAGCAGCGCCACGACTACCCCACGGGGCGAGCAGTACTTC CASSATTTPRGEQYF
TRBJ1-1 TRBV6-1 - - TGTGCCAGCATGGACAGAATGTTCCTTAACACTGAAGCTTTCTTT CASMDRMFLNTEAFF
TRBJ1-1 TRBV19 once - TGTGCCAGTACTTATAGTCGAACATGGAACACTGAAGCTTTCTTT CASTYSRTWNTEAFF
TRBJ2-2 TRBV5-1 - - TGCGCCACCCGTCCCGCTGGAGGGCCCGGGGAGCTGTTTTTT CATRPAGGPGELFF
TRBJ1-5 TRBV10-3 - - TGTGCCATCAGTGGACCGAATCAGCCCCAGCATTTT CAISGPNQPQHF
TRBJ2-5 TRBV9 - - TGTGCCAGCAGCGTATTCAGCGGGCAAGAGACCCAGTACTTC CASSVFSGQETQYF
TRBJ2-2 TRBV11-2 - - TGTGCCAGCAGCTCGGACCTGAACACCGGGGAGCTGTTTTTT CASSSDLNTGELFF
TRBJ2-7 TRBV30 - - TGTGCCTGGAGTATTCCGGGACCTACCCCCCTCGAGCAGTACTTC CAWSIPGPTPLEQYF
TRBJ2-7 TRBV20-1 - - TGCAGTGCTAGATCCTCGTACGAGCAGTACTTC CSARSSYEQYF
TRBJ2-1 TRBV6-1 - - TGTGCCAGCAGACAGGGTCCCTACAATGAGCAGTTCTTC CASRQGPYNEQFF
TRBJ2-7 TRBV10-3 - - TGTGCCATCAGTGAGGCTTGGGGTATGGACGAGCAGTACTTC CAISEAWGMDEQYF
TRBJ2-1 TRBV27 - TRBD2 TGTGCCAGCAGGTACACTAGCGGGAGGCACAATGAGCAGTTCTTC CASRYTSGRHNEQFF
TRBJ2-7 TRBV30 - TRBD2 TGTGCCTGGAGTGTACAAAGGACTAGCGGGATCTCCTCCTACGAGCAGTACTTC CAWSVQRTSGISSYEQYF
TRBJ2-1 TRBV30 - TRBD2 TGTGCCTGGAGTGTACAGCTAGCGGACCTAGAGCAGTTCTTC CAWSVQLADLEQFF